The clone carrying this TCR beta chain has a single count. Participants came from about two dozen US areas, aged about 18 to 95 years. Some clones are missing from TCRdb's copy, which holds only in-frame ones; the method was immunoSEQ multiplex PCR. This table has approximately 470,000 clones, around 90% appearing once. The data stem from a study of blood T cell repertoires in COVID-19. Study as a whole: The origin of the acute and convalescent COVID-19 samples was the United States, Italy and Spain. PBMCs, B-cell-depleted T cells, or T cells were the source of the cDNA or gDNA that made up the material.

V lost 0 bases, J lost 4 bases, and 13 bases lay in between. Germline V gene sequence: CDR1 SGHKS, CDR2 YYEKEE (reference sequence). The CDR3 loop spans 15 amino acids. The chain uses TRBV5-5 and TRBJ1-2; D might be TRBD1 (5 bases). The clonotype was recovered from a woman between 18 and 30 years old who had recovered from COVID-19. The sequencing sample was made of PBMCs or T cells enriched from blood (not recorded which). CDR3 loop: CASSLAGGEGYGYTF. The CDR3 DNA sequence: TGTGCCAGCAGCTTGGCCGGAGGGGAGGGCTATGGCTACACCTTC.